This T cell receptor beta chain emerged from a study of regulatory T cells in long-lasting Graves disease. Study summary: Antithyroid drug intake by newly diagnosed Graves' patients had lasted under 3 months.

CDR3 length equals 14 residues. Trimming shortened V by 0 bases and J by 2 bases, and 6 bases separated the two germline ends. Germline V gene data show CDR1 as ENHRY and CDR2 as SYGVKD. A note on this clonotype: Its antigen is undetermined.

Study-wide results and limits: Tissue studied was limited to peripheral blood, excluding thyroid tissue.

HTBI primers from iRepertoire and Arm-PCR of CDR3 regions yielded the TCR beta libraries. Each CDR3 protein is one row after TCRdb ran MiXCR on the multiplex PCR reads. The sample holds 350,000 to 500,000 distinct CDR3 sequences, around 17% seen once. Time point: newly diagnosed GD, antithyroid drugs for less than 3 months. TCR sequences were obtained from RNA taken from PBMCs. These data also formed part of another study, on T cells in Graves' hyperthyroidism and ophthalmopathy. That investigation notes: When the TCR CDR3 underwent first-round RT-PCR, the HTBI primer set was used.

The material was peripheral blood mononuclear cells (PBMCs), obtained at new diagnosis, from a patient treated with antithyroid drugs. The J gene is TRBJ2-3, the V gene TRBV10-3; D uncertain. The sequence came from a woman in her thirties with Graves disease. The CDR3 spells CAISESVSTDTQYF. The CDR3 bases are TGTGCCATCAGTGAGTCGGTTTCCACAGATACGCAGTATTTT.